This section outlines one T cell receptor beta chain sequence together with its context. What it recognizes is unknown. Autoimmune disease history or systemic immunosuppression led to patients being barred. The length of the CDR3 is 19 residues. Germline CDR1 and CDR2: SGHTA and FQGNSA. The V end lost 5 bases, the J end lost 3 bases, and 26 bases lay between the germline ends. This sample was taken from a study of OX40 agonist ivuxolimab in advanced cancers. Overall study: Patients took ivuxolimab, an agonistic anti-OX40 (CD134) antibody. Melanoma, hepatocellular carcinoma, head and neck or renal cell cancer occurred in dose-escalation patients. Overall study results and limits: Partial responders at 0.1-3.0 mg/kg had among the lowest clonal expansion.

TCRdb keeps only in-frame clones here, not all; method: immunoSEQ multiplex PCR. The data contain some 50,000 clones, over 80% of them singletons. Specimen: CD4+ or CD8+ T cells sorted from blood, collected in a trial of the OX40 agonist ivuxolimab. The chain recombines TRBV7-2 with TRBJ2-1; the D is unclear. The sequence came from an adult with an advanced solid tumor such as melanoma, head and neck, liver or kidney cancer. CDR3 protein: CASSLPGFGEAWVYNEQFF. CDR3 bases: TGTGCCAGCAGCCTGCCAGGTTTTGGTGAGGCGTGGGTCTACAATGAGCAGTTCTTC.